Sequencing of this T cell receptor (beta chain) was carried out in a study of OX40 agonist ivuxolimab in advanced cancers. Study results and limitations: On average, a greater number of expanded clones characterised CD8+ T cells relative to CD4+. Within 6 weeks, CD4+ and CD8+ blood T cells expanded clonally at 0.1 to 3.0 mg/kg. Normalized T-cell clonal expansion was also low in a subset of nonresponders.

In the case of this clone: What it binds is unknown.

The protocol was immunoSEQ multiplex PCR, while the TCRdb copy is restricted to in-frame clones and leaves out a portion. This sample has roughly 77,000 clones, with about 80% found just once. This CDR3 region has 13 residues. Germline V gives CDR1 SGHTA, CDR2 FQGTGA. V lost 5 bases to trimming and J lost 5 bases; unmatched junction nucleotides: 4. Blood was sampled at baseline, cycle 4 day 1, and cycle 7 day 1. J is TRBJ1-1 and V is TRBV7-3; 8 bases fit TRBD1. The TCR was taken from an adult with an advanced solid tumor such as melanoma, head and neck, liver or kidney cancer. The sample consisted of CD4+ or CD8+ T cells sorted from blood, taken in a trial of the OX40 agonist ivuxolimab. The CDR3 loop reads CASSATGGTEAFF. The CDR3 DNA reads TGTGCCAGCAGCGCCACAGGGGGAACTGAAGCTTTCTTT.